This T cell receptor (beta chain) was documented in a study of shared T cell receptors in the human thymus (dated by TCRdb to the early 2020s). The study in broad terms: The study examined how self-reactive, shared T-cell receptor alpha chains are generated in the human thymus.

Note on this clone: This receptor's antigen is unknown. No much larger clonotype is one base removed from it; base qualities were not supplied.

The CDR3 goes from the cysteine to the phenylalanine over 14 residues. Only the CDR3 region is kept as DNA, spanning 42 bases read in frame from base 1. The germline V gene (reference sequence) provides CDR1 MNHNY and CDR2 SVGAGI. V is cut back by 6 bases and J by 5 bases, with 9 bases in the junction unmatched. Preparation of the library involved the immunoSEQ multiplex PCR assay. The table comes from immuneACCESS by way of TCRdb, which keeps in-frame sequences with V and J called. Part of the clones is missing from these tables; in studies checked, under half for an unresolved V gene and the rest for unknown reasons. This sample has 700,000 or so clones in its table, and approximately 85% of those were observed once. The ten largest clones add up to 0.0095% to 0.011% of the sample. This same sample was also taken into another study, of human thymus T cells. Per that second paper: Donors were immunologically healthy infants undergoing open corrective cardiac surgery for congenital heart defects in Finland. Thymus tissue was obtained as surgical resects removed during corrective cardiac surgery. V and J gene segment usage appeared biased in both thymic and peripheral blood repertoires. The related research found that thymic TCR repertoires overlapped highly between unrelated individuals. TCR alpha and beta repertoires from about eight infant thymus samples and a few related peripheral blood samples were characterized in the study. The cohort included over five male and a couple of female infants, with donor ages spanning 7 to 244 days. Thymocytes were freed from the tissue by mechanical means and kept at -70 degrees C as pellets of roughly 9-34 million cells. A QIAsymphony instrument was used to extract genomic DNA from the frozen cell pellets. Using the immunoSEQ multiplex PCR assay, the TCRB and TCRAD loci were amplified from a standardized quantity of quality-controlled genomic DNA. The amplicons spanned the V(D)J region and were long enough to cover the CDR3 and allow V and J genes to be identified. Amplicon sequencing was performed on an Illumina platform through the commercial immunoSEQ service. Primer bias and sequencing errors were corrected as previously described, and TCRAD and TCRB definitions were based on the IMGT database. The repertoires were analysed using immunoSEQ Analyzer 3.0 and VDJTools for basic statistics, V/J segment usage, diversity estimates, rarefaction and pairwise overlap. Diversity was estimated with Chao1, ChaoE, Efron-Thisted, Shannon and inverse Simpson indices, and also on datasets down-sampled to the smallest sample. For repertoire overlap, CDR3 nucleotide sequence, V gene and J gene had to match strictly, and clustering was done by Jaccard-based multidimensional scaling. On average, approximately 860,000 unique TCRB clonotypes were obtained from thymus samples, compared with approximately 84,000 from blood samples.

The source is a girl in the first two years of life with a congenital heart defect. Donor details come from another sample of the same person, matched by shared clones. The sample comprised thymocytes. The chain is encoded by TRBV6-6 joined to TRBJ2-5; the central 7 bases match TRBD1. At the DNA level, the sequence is TGTGCCAGCAGCCGCGACAGGGAGTGGGAGACCCAGTACTTC. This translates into CASSRDREWETQYF.